One sample yielded the 29 T cell receptor beta chains listed below, sequenced in a study of cytomegalovirus exposure and HLA in healthy donors. Primers included in the PCR were 60 Vbeta and 13 Jbeta primers. Assay used: immunoSEQ multiplex PCR; TCRdb lists only in-frame clones, some missing. This sample lists around 70,000 clones; its ten largest clones have approximately 5%. Sequenced material: PBMCs. The receptor set was obtained from a man aged 35-49 years in good health and CMV-seronegative.

The chain uses TRBV10-1 and TRBJ2-2; D perhaps matches TRBD1 (6 bases). This CDR3 region has 16 residues. The germline V and J ends were trimmed by 6 bases and 0 bases, with 14 bases remaining between them. From germline, CDR1 is WNHNN and CDR2 SYGVQD (reference sequence). CDR3 in amino acids: CASSRFGTTNTGELFF. The CDR3, as DNA: TGCGCCAGCAGCAGATTCGGGACAACGAACACCGGGGAGCTGTTTTTT.

This sequence joins TRBV15 and TRBJ2-3, with D uncertain. The CDR3 loop spans 14 amino acids. Germline-derived CDR1 and CDR2 are LNHNV and YYDKDF (reference sequence). V lost 3 bases to trimming and J lost 3 bases, with 10 bases between them. The CDR3 protein is CATSRTGPTDTQYF. CDR3 DNA: TGTGCCACCAGCAGGACGGGTCCAACAGATACGCAGTATTTT.

This sequence joins TRBV5-1 and TRBJ2-1; D not resolved. Germline V lookup: CDR1 SGHRS, CDR2 YFSETQ. This CDR3 comprises 14 residues. Trimming shortened V by 1 base and J by 7 bases, and 12 bases separated the two germline ends. The CDR3 reads CASSLRSTRNEQFF. CDR3 DNA sequence: TGCGCCAGCAGCTTGAGGTCTACGCGGAATGAGCAGTTCTTC.

This chain connects TRBV5-4 to TRBJ2-2; the D gene is possibly TRBD2 (6 bases). The CDR3 spans 15 residues. Per the germline V gene, CDR1 is SGHNT and CDR2 is YYREEE (reference sequence). The V and J ends lost 4 bases and 7 bases respectively, with 17 bases between them. CDR3 coding DNA: TGTGCCAGCAGCCAAGGAGGAGGACTATACGGGGAGCTGTTTTTT. Translating it yields CASSQGGGLYGELFF.

The chain employs TRBV4-2 and TRBJ1-2; 8 bases are shared with TRBD1. This CDR3 spans 14 amino acids. Germline CDR1 reads LGHNA; CDR2 reads YNFKEQ. V lost 3 bases and J lost 5; bases outside the gene matches: 5. In nucleotides, the CDR3 is TGTGCCAGCAGCCAGGACAGGGCGGCTTATGGCTACACCTTC. It yields the protein CASSQDRAAYGYTF.

This chain's CDR3 is CASSLAWVAGNNEQFF. The CDR3 DNA sequence: TGTGCCAGCAGCTTAGCGTGGGTAGCGGGGAACAATGAGCAGTTCTTC. V usage is TRBV7-6 and J usage is TRBJ2-1, with 8 positions matching TRBD2. Unmatched junction bases numbered 6, after V lost 0 bases and J lost 5 bases. Germline-derived CDR1 and CDR2 are SGHVS and FNYEAQ. This CDR3 spans 16 amino acids. The whole variable domain, remainder taken from reference TRBV7-6 and TRBJ2-1, is GAGVSQSPRYKVTKRGQDVALRCDPISGHVSLYWYRQALGQGPEFLTYFNYEAQQDKSGLPNDRFSAERPEGSISTLTIQRTEQRDSAMYRCASSLAWVAGNNEQFFGPGTRLTVL.

J is TRBJ1-4 and V is TRBV4-3; D is uncertain. Germline V gives CDR1 LGHNA, CDR2 YSLEER. Trimming shortened V by 0 bases and J by 0 bases, and 17 bases separated the two germline ends. This CDR3 spans 19 amino acids. In DNA, the CDR3 is TGCGCCAGCAGCCAAGAGAGGCCCCGCACGGGTTCAACTAATGAAAAACTGTTTTTT. This encodes CASSQERPRTGSTNEKLFF.

This rearrangement joins TRBV19 to TRBJ2-3, with TRBD2 identical over 8 bases. V was pared by 8 bases and J by 1 base, with 8 bases of the junction left unmatched. Germline V gene sequence: CDR1 LNHDA, CDR2 SQIVND (reference sequence). This CDR3 has 15 residues. CDR3 in DNA: TGTGCCAGTGCGCCGGGGGGGCCGGGCACAGATACGCAGTATTTT. As protein: CASAPGGPGTDTQYF.

The rearrangement joins TRBV4-3 to TRBJ2-3; 8 nucleotides line up with TRBD2. CDR3 length: 16 residues. Trimming removed 3 bases from V and 2 bases from J; junction bases left unmatched: 7. Per the germline V gene, CDR1 is LGHNA and CDR2 is YSLEER. For the CDR3, the DNA is TGCGCCAGCAGCCACACTAGCGGACTAAACACAGATACGCAGTATTTT. This encodes CASSHTSGLNTDTQYF.

The CDR3: CASSWDMSYEQYF. The DNA for the CDR3 is TGTGCCAGCAGCTGGGACATGTCCTACGAGCAGTACTTC. The V gene is TRBV7-2, the J gene TRBJ2-7; a possible D gene is TRBD1 (6 bases). V was pared by 4 bases and J by 1 base, with 8 bases between. Germline CDR1 SGHTA, CDR2 FQGNSA. The CDR3 covers 13 residues.

The chain joins TRBV5-1 to TRBJ2-7; D possibly corresponds to TRBD1 (5 bases). The CDR3 is 15 residues long. V lost 0 bases, J lost 0 bases, and 10 bases lay in between. Germline V CDR1 and CDR2: SGHRS, YFSETQ. The CDR3 spells CASSLDGAPSYEQYF. For the CDR3, the DNA is TGCGCCAGCAGCTTGGATGGGGCCCCCTCCTACGAGCAGTACTTC. The full variable domain, in which reference TRBV5-1 and TRBJ2-7 provide the parts outside the CDR3, is KAGVTQTPRYLIKTRGQQVTLSCSPISGHRSVSWYQQTPGQGLQFLFEYFSETQRNKGNFPGRFSGRQFSNSRSEMNVSTLELGDSALYLCASSLDGAPSYEQYFGPGTRLTVT.

V and J are TRBV6-5 and TRBJ1-2, with 7 bases lining up with TRBD1. V dropped 6 bases and J dropped 4; count of bases not matched to a gene: 5. The CDR3 runs to 13 residues. CDR1 and CDR2 (germline): MNHEY, SVGAGI. The chain's CDR3 is CASRQGISYGYTF. The CDR3, as DNA: TGTGCCAGCAGACAGGGGATCTCCTATGGCTACACCTTC.

The chain combines TRBV5-1 with TRBJ1-6, with TRBD1 identical over 8 bases. The trim removed 3 bases at V and 10 bases at J, leaving 12 bases unmatched. Germline V gives CDR1 SGHRS, CDR2 YFSETQ. The CDR3 consists of 16 residues. The CDR3 is CASSSLGQVSDSPLHF. The CDR3 DNA sequence: TGCGCCAGCAGCTCTCTGGGACAGGTCAGCGACTCACCCCTCCACTTT. Combining the CDR3 with reference TRBV5-1 and TRBJ1-6 gives the whole variable domain KAGVTQTPRYLIKTRGQQVTLSCSPISGHRSVSWYQQTPGQGLQFLFEYFSETQRNKGNFPGRFSGRQFSNSRSEMNVSTLELGDSALYLCASSSLGQVSDSPLHFGNGTRLTVT.

V and J are TRBV5-1 and TRBJ2-2; TRBD1 matches at 7 bases. Germline V gene lookup returns CDR1 SGHRS and CDR2 YFSETQ. The CDR3 has 15 amino acids. V trimming: 3 bases; J trimming: 5 bases; junction bases outside the gene matches: 7. CDR3 nucleotides: TGCGCCAGCAGCTCAAGAACAGGGGAAACCGGGGAGCTGTTTTTT. Its translation: CASSSRTGETGELFF. Drawing the rest from reference TRBV5-1 and TRBJ2-2, the complete variable domain is KAGVTQTPRYLIKTRGQQVTLSCSPISGHRSVSWYQQTPGQGLQFLFEYFSETQRNKGNFPGRFSGRQFSNSRSEMNVSTLELGDSALYLCASSSRTGETGELFFGEGSRLTVL.

The chain employs TRBV10-3 and TRBJ2-3, with a possible D match to TRBD2 (5 bases). The CDR3 sequence is 14 residues long. Trimming left V 7 bases short and J 4 bases short, with 15 bases between. Germline V gene sequence: CDR1 ENHRY, CDR2 SYGVKD. CDR3 DNA: TGTGCCATCATGGGATTTGAGGGTTCAGATACGCAGTATTTT. Translation gives CAIMGFEGSDTQYF.

J is TRBJ1-1 and V is TRBV7-8, with 7 nucleotides matching TRBD1. The CDR3 covers 15 residues. The germline V gene encodes CDR1 SGHVS and CDR2 FQNEAQ. J was trimmed by 5 bases and V by 0 bases; bases with no gene match: 6. This CDR3 reads CASSLAGQAGTEAFF. CDR3 bases: TGTGCCAGCAGCTTAGCAGGACAGGCGGGGACTGAAGCTTTCTTT.

The chain recombines TRBV7-2 with TRBJ2-3; 8 bases align to TRBD2. Germline V gene data show CDR1 as SGHTA and CDR2 as FQGNSA. The CDR3 contains 16 residues. The trim removed 1 base at V and 8 bases at J, leaving 11 bases unmatched. The CDR3 sequence is CASSLVSSGGPGTQYF. CDR3 DNA sequence: TGTGCCAGCAGCTTAGTGAGTTCGGGGGGGCCAGGTACGCAGTATTTT.

The CDR3 DNA sequence: TGCGCCAGCAGCCAAGATCTTATAGTCGAGGGCTCTGGAAACACCATATATTTT. Protein: CASSQDLIVEGSGNTIYF. V usage is TRBV4-3 and J usage is TRBJ1-3, with D hard to call. Trimming left V 0 bases short and J 0 bases short, with 15 bases between. CDR1 and CDR2 from the germline V gene are LGHNA and YSLEER. The CDR3 runs 18 residues.

This clone is labeled medium-sized (0.01 to 0.1%) based on frequency. The chain uses TRBV11-3 and TRBJ2-5, with TRBD1 identical over 7 bases. This CDR3 is 15 amino acids long. V was pared by 5 bases and J by 4 bases, with 10 bases of the junction left unmatched. In germline, CDR1 is SGHNT, CDR2 YENEEA. CDR3 in amino acids: CASSPQGVGTETQYF. CDR3 nucleotide sequence: TGTGCCAGCAGCCCCCAGGGGGTGGGCACAGAGACCCAGTACTTC.

The chain links TRBV6-1 to TRBJ1-1; 7 positions match TRBD1. Germline CDR1 MNHNS, CDR2 SASEGT. The CDR3 covers 13 residues. Losses at the gene ends were 9 bases for V and 1 base for J; bases not matched to a gene: 5. The CDR3 region is CASDRDSNTEAFF. DNA for the CDR3: TGTGCCAGTGACAGGGACTCGAACACTGAAGCTTTCTTT.

J is TRBJ2-3 and V is TRBV27, with D possibly TRBD1 on 5 matching bases. The CDR3 totals 15 residues. The V and J ends lost 2 bases and 0 bases respectively, with 9 bases between them. CDR1 is MNHEY and CDR2 is SMNVEV in the germline V gene (reference sequence). The CDR3 reads CASSLQGVSTDTQYF. As DNA, the CDR3 is TGTGCCAGCAGTTTACAGGGTGTTAGCACAGATACGCAGTATTTT.

The CDR3 here is CASTQRPDTQYF. Written as DNA, the CDR3 is TGTGCCAGCACTCAGAGGCCAGATACGCAGTATTTT. V and J are TRBV2 and TRBJ2-3; D gene unclear. The CDR3 sequence is 12 residues long. CDR1 SNHLY and CDR2 FYNNEI come from the germline V gene. Trimming shortened V by 7 bases and J by 4 bases, and 9 bases separated the two germline ends.

This sequence joins TRBV7-7 and TRBJ1-1, with D tentatively TRBD1 (5 bases). Deletions cut 10 bases from V and 6 bases from J, with 12 bases between. Germline values: CDR1 SSHAT, CDR2 FNYEAQ (reference sequence). The CDR3 has 11 amino acids. CDR3 nucleotide sequence: TGTGCCATCCTTCAGGGCGCTGAAGCTTTCTTT. This gives the protein CAILQGAEAFF.

This chain uses TRBV18 with TRBJ1-6, with D tentatively TRBD1 (5 bases). The CDR3 is made up of 19 amino acids. Looked up from germline, CDR1 is KGHSH and CDR2 is LQKENI. The V gene lost 3 bases and the J gene lost 0 bases, with 18 bases spanning the gap. CDR3 sequence: CASSPILTGRSSYNSPLHF. The CDR3 nucleotides are TGTGCCAGCTCACCGATCCTTACAGGCCGGAGCTCCTATAATTCACCCCTCCACTTT.

This chain connects TRBV9 to TRBJ2-1; TRBD2 agrees at 8 bases. The CDR3 totals 16 residues. Germline CDR1 reads SGDLS; CDR2 reads YYNGEE. V dropped 3 bases and J dropped 1; count of bases not matched to a gene: 6. The CDR3 region has the DNA TGTGCCAGCAGCGCAAGGACTAGCTTATCCTACAATGAGCAGTTCTTC. Its protein product is CASSARTSLSYNEQFF.

The chain carries TRBV6-5 and TRBJ1-2, with 7 bases identical to TRBD1. J was trimmed by 4 bases and V by 0 bases; bases with no gene match: 5. The CDR3 totals 15 residues. Germline-derived CDR1 and CDR2 are MNHEY and SVGAGI. CDR3 sequence (DNA): TGTGCCAGCAGTTACTCTATCGGGACAGTCTATGGCTACACCTTC. Translating gives CASSYSIGTVYGYTF.

The rearrangement uses TRBV27 and TRBJ1-4; no reliable D call. V gave up 3 bases and J gave up 0 bases, with 8 bases separating them. The CDR3 is made up of 15 amino acids. Germline CDR1 MNHEY, CDR2 SMNVEV (reference sequence). CDR3 protein: CASSLVRSTNEKLFF. CDR3 in DNA: TGTGCCAGCAGTTTGGTCCGGTCAACTAATGAAAAACTGTTTTTT.

The chain has TRBV11-2 and TRBJ2-7; D unclear. The CDR3 spans 15 residues. V lost 1 base and J 1 base, leaving 11 bases between the germline ends. Germline CDR1 is SGHAT and CDR2 is FQNNGV. The CDR3 sequence is CASSLGGSASYEQYF. The CDR3 DNA is TGTGCCAGCAGCTTAGGCGGTTCAGCGTCCTACGAGCAGTACTTC.

This sequence joins TRBV30 and TRBJ2-3, with 11 positions matching TRBD2. The V segment lost 3 bases and the J segment 2 bases; nucleotides outside the gene matches: 10. Germline values: CDR1 GTSNPN, CDR2 SVGIG (reference sequence). The CDR3 contains 17 residues. The CDR3, as DNA: TGTGCCTGGAGGACGACCCGACTAGCGGGATTCACAGATACGCAGTATTTT. Its protein product is CAWRTTRLAGFTDTQYF.